Sequencing of this TCR beta chain was carried out in a study of T cell changes during pregnancy in multiple sclerosis. Germline trimming cut 4 bases from V and 4 bases from J; bases unmatched to any gene: 13. Germline CDR1 and CDR2: SEHNR and FQNEAQ (reference sequence). This CDR3 has 19 residues. Method: immunoSEQ multiplex PCR; TCRdb's copy keeps in-frame clones and lacks some. The sample lists tens of thousands of clones; about nine tenths were seen once. Source: peripheral blood, taken after pregnancy. This sequence joins TRBV7-9 and TRBJ2-6; TRBD1 aligns across 10 bases. The origin of this receptor is a female donor in good health, enrolled as a control in a pregnancy study. The CDR3 reads CASSSPGTGDCSGANVLTF. The DNA for the CDR3 is TGTGCCAGCAGCTCTCCCGGGACAGGGGACTGTTCCGGGGCCAACGTCCTGACTTTC.